The 20 T cell receptor beta chains below come from one sample, sequenced in a study of T cells in Graves' hyperthyroidism and ophthalmopathy. TCR beta CDR3 regions were amplified from RNA. An initial round of RT-PCR targeting the TCR CDR3 relied on the HTBI primer set. MiXCR, run by TCRdb on the multiplex PCR reads, gives a single entry per CDR3 protein. The sample contains roughly 520,000 distinct CDR3 sequences, approximately 25% of which appear only once. Material for sequencing was blood. All receptors come from a woman aged 30 to 39 with Graves' ophthalmopathy.

This chain links TRBV10-3 with TRBJ2-5; 11 bases map to TRBD2. In germline, CDR1 is ENHRY, CDR2 SYGVKD. The V segment lost 6 bases and the J segment 4 bases; nucleotides outside the gene matches: 7. This CDR3 spans 15 amino acids. Here the CDR3 reads CAISTTSGSRETQYF. The CDR3 DNA reads TGTGCCATCAGCACAACTAGCGGGAGTAGAGAGACCCAGTACTTC.

This clonotype was observed a single time. A read error may be the cause here, since a much bigger clone is one base away. This chain connects TRBV20-1 to TRBJ2-7, with D perhaps TRBD2 (6 bases). There are 15 residues in the CDR3. The V end was cut by 0 bases, the J end by 2 bases, with 14 bases between. Per germline, CDR1 DFQATT and CDR2 SNEGSKA (reference sequence). CDR3 protein: CSAREIGTYTYEQYV. The CDR3, as DNA: TGCAGTGCTAGAGAAATTGGGACTTACACCTACGAGCAGTACGTC.

This clonotype was seen ten or more times. The CDR3 DNA sequence: TGTGCCATCAGTGTCTCAGGAGTCCACGAGCAGTACTTC. It yields the protein CAISVSGVHEQYF. The rearrangement links TRBV10-3 to TRBJ2-7; unclear D gene. The length of the CDR3 is 13 residues. The V gene lost 4 bases and the J gene lost 5 bases, with 12 bases spanning the gap. CDR1 is ENHRY, CDR2 SYGVKD, per germline.

This clonotype has at least ten counts. The rearrangement joins TRBV6-1 to TRBJ2-4; 8 bases match TRBD1. Trimming at V came to 6 bases and at J to 5 bases, leaving 3 bases not matched to a gene. Looked up from germline, CDR1 is MNHNS and CDR2 is SASEGT. The CDR3 extends over 13 amino acids. CDR3 sequence: CASRDRVQNIQYF. Here the CDR3 DNA reads TGTGCCAGCAGGGACAGGGTCCAAAACATTCAGTACTTC.

This clonotype has more than one count but fewer than ten. The chain recombines TRBV12-3 or TRBV12-4 with TRBJ2-5; 9 positions agree with TRBD1. With 0 bases clipped from V and 3 bases from J, the junction kept 8 bases outside the gene matches. The length of the CDR3 is 17 residues. The DNA for the CDR3 is TGTGCCAGCAGTTTAGCATTGACAGGGGGGGGTGAAGAGACCCAGTACTTC. Translating gives CASSLALTGGGEETQYF.

This clonotype was seen at least ten times. The chain recombines TRBV12-3 or TRBV12-4 with TRBJ1-2; TRBD1 matches at 7 bases. The CDR3 contains 16 residues. Losses at the gene ends were 5 bases for V and 4 bases for J; bases not matched to a gene: 13. CDR3 in amino acids: CASSPRRTGRIYGYTF. CDR3 nucleotides: TGTGCCAGCAGTCCTCGCCGGACAGGCCGGATCTATGGCTACACCTTC.

This clonotype was seen at least ten times. The V gene is TRBV12-3 or TRBV12-4, the J gene TRBJ2-7; D is uncertain. The CDR3 runs to 13 residues. Trimming cost V 3 bases and J 5 bases, with 11 bases left between them. Here the CDR3 DNA reads TGTGCCAGCAGTTTCGTCCAAGGCCACGAGCAGTACTTC. This translates into CASSFVQGHEQYF.

The sample holds many counts of this clonotype. The chain carries TRBV6-1 and TRBJ2-2; D uncertain. This CDR3 is 15 amino acids long. Trimming pared 3 bases from V and 4 bases from J, leaving 12 bases between. In germline, CDR1 is MNHNS, CDR2 SASEGT. DNA of the CDR3: TGTGCCAGCAGTGATAGGCACCCCGGCACCGGGGAGCTGTTTTTT. This gives the protein CASSDRHPGTGELFF.

Here the CDR3 DNA reads TGCAGTGCTGGGACGGCTTCGGTCGGCACCGGGGAGCTGTTTTTT. As protein: CSAGTASVGTGELFF. The chain employs TRBV20-1 and TRBJ2-2; the D gene could be TRBD1 or TRBD2 (5 bases each). The CDR3 totals 15 residues. V was shortened by 5 bases and J by 4 bases, with 17 bases between the two germline ends. Germline assignment: CDR1 DFQATT and CDR2 SNEGSKA (reference sequence).

Many counts were recorded for this clonotype. The gene calls are TRBV19 and TRBJ1-5; 7 bases are a match to TRBD1. CDR1 LNHDA and CDR2 SQIVND come from the germline V gene (reference sequence). Germline trimming cut 5 bases from V and 3 bases from J; bases unmatched to any gene: 4. This CDR3 has 14 residues. CDR3: CASSQGVDNQPQHF. CDR3 nucleotide sequence: TGTGCCAGTAGTCAGGGGGTAGACAATCAGCCCCAGCATTTT.

This clonotype was seen at least ten times. The chain couples TRBV3-1 to TRBJ2-7; the D gene could be TRBD1 or TRBD2 (5 bases each). The CDR3 spans 15 residues. Per the germline V gene, CDR1 is LGHDT and CDR2 is YNNKEL (reference sequence). V shed 1 base and J shed 6 bases, with 16 bases lying between them. The DNA of the CDR3 is TGTGCCAGCAGCCAAGCGGGGCTAGCCGTCGCCGAGCAGTACTTC. As protein: CASSQAGLAVAEQYF.

This clonotype was seen a handful of times. The V gene is TRBV9, the J gene TRBJ2-7, with D perhaps matching TRBD1 (6 bases). The CDR3 extends over 14 amino acids. The V end was cut by 0 bases, the J end by 4 bases, with 11 bases between. CDR1 is SGDLS, CDR2 YYNGEE, per germline. The CDR3: CASSVAAGDYEQYF. DNA of the CDR3: TGTGCCAGCAGCGTAGCGGCAGGGGATTACGAGCAGTACTTC. The full variable domain, completed using reference TRBV9 and TRBJ2-7, is DSGVTQTPKHLITATGQRVTLRCSPRSGDLSVYWYQQSLDQGLQFLIQYYNGEERAKGNILERFSAQQFPDLHSELNLSSLELGDSALYFCASSVAAGDYEQYFGPGTRLTVT.

This clonotype was found many times. The chain joins TRBV2 to TRBJ2-7; D is unclear. Per germline, CDR1 SNHLY and CDR2 FYNNEI. The CDR3 covers 12 residues. V was clipped by 2 bases and J by 6 bases, with 8 bases between them. For the CDR3, the DNA is TGTGCCAGCAGTGAACAGGCAGGCGAGCAGTACTTC. It translates to CASSEQAGEQYF.

This clonotype appeared many times. The chain uses TRBV4-3 and TRBJ2-7; 9 bases map to TRBD1. The CDR3 runs 16 residues. The germline V gene has CDR1 LGHNA and CDR2 YSLEER. The V segment lost 0 bases and the J segment 5 bases; nucleotides outside the gene matches: 8. DNA for the CDR3: TGCGCCAGCAGCCAAGATTTACGGGACAGGGTACACGAGCAGTACTTC. Its protein product is CASSQDLRDRVHEQYF.

This clonotype was detected many times. V usage is TRBV18 and J usage is TRBJ1-1, with D possibly TRBD1 on 6 matching bases. Germline-derived CDR1 and CDR2 are KGHSH and LQKENI. The V and J ends lost 4 bases and 4 bases respectively, with 10 bases between them. This CDR3 is 13 amino acids long. This CDR3 reads CASSQGEATEAFF. DNA of the CDR3: TGTGCCAGCTCACAGGGGGAGGCCACTGAAGCTTTCTTT.

In this sample, this clonotype turned up many times. The chain has TRBV2 and TRBJ1-5, with no clear D. CDR3 length: 14 residues. Per the germline V gene, CDR1 is SNHLY and CDR2 is FYNNEI. V lost 7 bases and J lost 5, with 15 bases in between. The CDR3 region is CASMTGSRDQPQHF. In DNA form, the CDR3 reads TGTGCCAGCATGACCGGGTCACGGGATCAGCCCCAGCATTTT.

At least ten counts were recorded for this clonotype. The gene calls are TRBV12-3 or TRBV12-4 and TRBJ2-5, with TRBD1 identical over 8 bases. The CDR3 extends over 14 amino acids. V dropped 4 bases and J dropped 6; count of bases not matched to a gene: 7. The CDR3 is CASSSNTGGKTQYF. DNA of the CDR3: TGTGCCAGCAGTTCCAATACAGGGGGTAAGACCCAGTACTTC.

This clonotype showed up many times. This rearrangement joins TRBV28 to TRBJ1-2, with no clear D. CDR1 MDHEN and CDR2 SYDVKM come from the germline V gene. V lost 2 bases, J lost 2 bases, and 9 bases lay in between. The CDR3 extends over 14 amino acids. The CDR3 DNA reads as TGTGCCAGCAGTTTAGTGACAAAGAACTATGGCTACACCTTC. Protein product: CASSLVTKNYGYTF.

This clonotype was counted ten times or more. This sequence joins TRBV20-1 and TRBJ2-7; D is perhaps TRBD2 (5 bases). Germline V gene data show CDR1 as DFQATT and CDR2 as SNEGSKA (reference sequence). The ends were cut back, 6 bases at V and 0 bases at J, with 15 bases in the middle. CDR3 size: 14 residues. The CDR3: CSARAETPSYEQYF. The CDR3, as DNA: TGCAGTGCGAGGGCGGAGACACCCTCCTACGAGCAGTACTTC.

The chain couples TRBV6-1 to TRBJ1-1; 7 bases fit TRBD1. The CDR3 is 14 residues long. V dropped 7 bases and J dropped 11; count of bases not matched to a gene: 16. The germline gives CDR1 MNHNS, CDR2 SASEGT. The CDR3 region is CASTSLKQGRNAFF. In DNA form, the CDR3 reads TGTGCCAGCACCTCCTTAAAACAGGGGAGAAATGCTTTCTTT.